A selection of T cell receptor beta chains follows, all from one sample in a study of blood T cell repertoires in COVID-19. This table comes from immunoSEQ multiplex PCR, and its TCRdb copy is limited to in-frame clones, with some not included. The sample gives about 210,000 clones, 85% of which show up once; over 15% is in the top ten. Sequencing was done on a sample of PBMCs or T cells enriched from blood (not recorded which). These receptors all come from a man aged 35-49 years who had recovered from COVID-19. The CDR3 runs from the conserved cysteine through the conserved F or W. A D gene is named only where the DNA matches it firmly. The size of a clone is reported for some rows only, either as once, few or many, or as a class for expanded clones.

.,.,TRBJ2-7,TRBV21-1,TGTGCCAGCAGCAGCGGGGACTCAAGATACGAGCAGTACTTC,CASSSGDSRYEQYF
.,.,TRBJ2-1,TRBV5-6,TGTGCCAGCAGCTTTCTTAAGCGCCGAATTTCCTACAATGAGCAGTTCTTC,CASSFLKRRISYNEQFF
.,TRBD2,TRBJ2-7,TRBV7-9,TGTGCCAGCAGCCTCACCTATAGCGGGAGTAACGAGCAGTACTTC,CASSLTYSGSNEQYF
.,.,TRBJ2-7,TRBV7-9,TGTGCCAGCAGGATGGGGGCGTTTGGCGAGCAGTACTTC,CASRMGAFGEQYF
.,.,TRBJ2-1,TRBV19,TGTGCCAGTAGCCCAGGACTGCCCGGTTCCTACAATGAGCAGTTCTTC,CASSPGLPGSYNEQFF
.,TRBD1,TRBJ2-2,TRBV6-4,TGTGCCAGCAGTCGGGACAGGGGTACCGGGGAGCTGTTTTTT,CASSRDRGTGELFF
.,TRBD2,TRBJ2-2,TRBV5-8,TGTGCCAGCAGCTCCGGGACTAGCGGGATCAATTGGCACACCGGGGAGCTGTTTTTT,CASSSGTSGINWHTGELFF
.,.,TRBJ1-3,TRBV15,TGTGCCACCAGCGGGGAGGGAAGAGGCTCTGGAAACACCATATATTTT,CATSGEGRGSGNTIYF
.,.,TRBJ2-1,TRBV11-2,TGTGCCAGCAGCTTGGATCCGGGGAGCTCCTACAATGAGCAGTTCTTC,CASSLDPGSSYNEQFF
.,TRBD1,TRBJ1-1,TRBV7-9,TGTGCCAGCAGCTCCCGGGACAGACGAGGTGAAGCTTTCTTT,CASSSRDRRGEAFF
.,TRBD2,TRBJ2-1,TRBV7-2,TGTGCCAGCAGCCGGTTTAGCGGGAGGGCCTCGGATGAGCAGTTCTTC,CASSRFSGRASDEQFF
.,.,TRBJ1-2,TRBV6-5,TGTGCCAGCAGTTTATCCGGGTCAACCTATGGCTACACCTTC,CASSLSGSTYGYTF
.,.,TRBJ2-7,TRBV28,TGTGCCAGCAGGGAGGGAACCTACGAGCAGTACTTC,CASREGTYEQYF
.,.,TRBJ1-1,TRBV6-2/TRBV6-3,TGTGCCAGCAGTTATCAGGACACTGAAGCTTTCTTT,CASSYQDTEAFF
.,TRBD2,TRBJ2-7,TRBV15,TGTGCCACCAGCACCCGGACTGGGCGGGAGGTCGAGCAGTACTTC,CATSTRTGREVEQYF
.,.,TRBJ1-2,TRBV3-1/TRBV3-2,TGTGCCAGCGATGGGGGCGGCTATGGCTACACCTTC,CASDGGGYGYTF
.,.,TRBJ2-7,TRBV25-1,TGTGCCAGCTCCTGGGGAGGTACCTACGAGCAGTACTTC,CASSWGGTYEQYF
.,TRBD1,TRBJ1-2,TRBV5-1,TGCGCCAGCAGCTTGTCCGGACAGGGGGGGTATGGCTACACCTTC,CASSLSGQGGYGYTF
.,.,TRBJ2-5,TRBV10-3,TGTGCCATCAGTGAGTCTAATCTCCAAGAGACCCAGTACTTC,CAISESNLQETQYF
.,.,TRBJ1-1,TRBV6-5,TGTGCCAGCAGTAGACACCTGAACACTGAAGCTTTCTTT,CASSRHLNTEAFF
.,.,TRBJ1-2,TRBV6-5,TGTGCCAGCAGGGATTGGGGGGGCGGCTACACCTTC,CASRDWGGGYTF
.,.,TRBJ2-5,TRBV3-1/TRBV3-2,TGTGCCAGCAGCCTTACCGCGGGGGAGACCCAGTACTTC,CASSLTAGETQYF
.,TRBD2,TRBJ2-5,TRBV5-1,TGCGCCAGCTGCAGCGGGAGAGAGACCCAGTACTTC,CASCSGRETQYF
.,TRBD1,TRBJ1-2,TRBV6-5,TGTGCCAGCAGCAGGGACAGGAATTATGGCTACACCTTC,CASSRDRNYGYTF
.,TRBD1,TRBJ2-2,TRBV4-3,TGCGCCAGCAGCCAAGATAGTGGGCAGGGGGCGGGTTACACCGGGGAGCTGTTTTTT,CASSQDSGQGAGYTGELFF
.,TRBD2,TRBJ2-3,TRBV11-3,TGTGCCAGCAGCCCCTTCAGACTAGCTCTCGGCACAGATACGCAGTATTTT,CASSPFRLALGTDTQYF
.,.,TRBJ2-3,TRBV24-1,TGTGCCACCACCGACAGGTACGGGGATACGCAGTATTTT,CATTDRYGDTQYF
.,TRBD2,TRBJ2-3,TRBV5-3,TGTGCCAGAGTCAAGCGGGGCAAAAGCACAGATACGCAGTATTTT,CARVKRGKSTDTQYF
.,TRBD2,TRBJ2-4,TRBV30,TGTGCCTGGAGCGACGGACTAGCGGGATTCAAAAACATTCAGTACTTC,CAWSDGLAGFKNIQYF
once,TRBD1,TRBJ2-1,TRBV10-3,TGTGCCATCAGTGAGGACAGGGTTACGGACAATGAGCAGTTCTTC,CAISEDRVTDNEQFF
.,.,TRBJ2-2,TRBV19,TGTGCCAGTCTCCCCGCCAGGAACACCGGGGAGCTGTTTTTT,CASLPARNTGELFF
.,TRBD1,TRBJ2-1,TRBV7-2,TGTGCCAGCAGCACGCAGGGGGCGCGGGCCAATGAGCAGTTCTTC,CASSTQGARANEQFF
.,TRBD2,TRBJ2-1,TRBV6-2/TRBV6-3,TGTGCCAGCAGTGGGACTAGCGGGAGCTCCTACAATGAGCAGTTCTTC,CASSGTSGSSYNEQFF
.,.,TRBJ1-6,TRBV5-1,TGCGCCAGCAGCTTGGCCGGAGGGGTTCATTCACCCCTCCACTTT,CASSLAGGVHSPLHF
few,.,TRBJ2-7,TRBV20-1,TGCAGTGCTAGTCGCAGGCTCCAATACGAGCAGTACTTC,CSASRRLQYEQYF
.,TRBD1,TRBJ1-1,TRBV18,TGTGCCAGCTCACCAACCGGGACAGGGGTCGGAAGCACTGAAGCTTTCTTT,CASSPTGTGVGSTEAFF
.,.,TRBJ1-1,TRBV28,TGTGCCAGCAGGGGGGGGCATGGGACTGAAGCTTTCTTT,CASRGGHGTEAFF
.,.,TRBJ1-2,TRBV19,TGTGCCAGTACCGCCGGGACTAAGGGCTATGGCTACACCTTC,CASTAGTKGYGYTF
once,.,TRBJ1-5,TRBV7-2,TGTGCCAGCAGCTTAGTCGGGGGTTTAAGCAATCAGCCCCAGCATTTT,CASSLVGGLSNQPQHF
few,.,TRBJ2-7,TRBV7-9,TGTGCCAGCAGTAGAGTACCAGGGGATCACTACGAGCAGTACTTC,CASSRVPGDHYEQYF
.,TRBD2,TRBJ2-1,TRBV5-6,TGTGCCAGCAGCCCGACTAGCGGGGGGTCCTACAATGAGCAGTTCTTC,CASSPTSGGSYNEQFF
.,.,TRBJ2-7,TRBV7-9,TGTGCCAGCAGCCTCCCCGGGGGGCCAGCGTACTTC,CASSLPGGPAYF
.,.,TRBJ2-7,TRBV7-9,TGTGCCAGCAGCCCCATTAGCTATGGCTACGAGCAGTACTTC,CASSPISYGYEQYF
.,TRBD2,TRBJ2-7,TRBV29-1,TGCAGCGTTGAAGATGAAGCTAGCGGGAGCTACGAGCAGTACTTC,CSVEDEASGSYEQYF
.,.,TRBJ1-1,TRBV18,TGTGCCAGCTCACCACCTAGCGTGAACACTGAAGCTTTCTTT,CASSPPSVNTEAFF
.,TRBD2,TRBJ2-7,TRBV30,TGTGCCTGGAGCCTAGCGGGAGGATGGTCCTACGAGCAGTACTTC,CAWSLAGGWSYEQYF
.,TRBD1,TRBJ2-5,TRBV14,TGTGCCAGCAGCCCGGGACAGAGAGAGACCCAGTACTTC,CASSPGQRETQYF
.,.,TRBJ2-3,TRBV5-1,TGCGCCAGCAGCTTGGACGTGGGGGCGTGGGATACGCAGTATTTT,CASSLDVGAWDTQYF
.,TRBD2,TRBJ2-2,TRBV10-3,TGTGCCATCAGTGAAGGCGGGAGGGTCACCGGGGAGCTGTTTTTT,CAISEGGRVTGELFF
.,TRBD1,TRBJ1-2,TRBV20-1,TGCAGTGCTAGTAACGAAGGGGGCAATGGCTACACCTTC,CSASNEGGNGYTF
.,.,TRBJ1-2,TRBV5-5,TGTGCCAGCAGCTTGGGGCCAGGAGGGAACTATGGCTACACCTTC,CASSLGPGGNYGYTF
.,TRBD1,TRBJ2-1,TRBV18,TGTGCCAGCTCACCCACAGGGGGCGCGTCCTACAATGAGCAGTTCTTC,CASSPTGGASYNEQFF
.,.,TRBJ1-5,TRBV2,TGTGCCAGCAGTAAGGACGGTTCAGGGCAGCCCCAGCATTTT,CASSKDGSGQPQHF
.,.,TRBJ2-3,TRBV4-3,TGCGCCAGCAGCCAAGCTCTGACGGGGGGCGACACAGATACGCAGTATTTT,CASSQALTGGDTDTQYF
.,TRBD2,TRBJ2-1,TRBV27,TGTGCCAGCAGTTTGACTAGCGGCAATGAGCAGTTCTTC,CASSLTSGNEQFF
.,.,TRBJ2-5,TRBV7-2,TGTGCCAGCAGCACCATGAGCGAGGTGGAGACCCAGTACTTC,CASSTMSEVETQYF
once,.,TRBJ2-1,TRBV6-5,TGTGCCAGCAGTTACCACCGGTTGGGGGCTGAGCAGTTCTTC,CASSYHRLGAEQFF
.,TRBD1,TRBJ1-1,TRBV9,TGTGCCAGCAGTGGGACAGAAGGGGGCAAATCTGAAGCTTTCTTT,CASSGTEGGKSEAFF
.,.,TRBJ1-1,TRBV28,TGTGCCAGCAGTTTACTCTATGGTGAAGCTTTCTTT,CASSLLYGEAFF